The 22 T cell receptor beta chains below come from one sample, sequenced in a study of blood T cell repertoires in COVID-19. TCRdb keeps only in-frame clones here, not all; method: immunoSEQ multiplex PCR. The repertoire holds roughly 350,000 clones, more than 75% seen once, with 3% to 4% in the top ten. Sequencing was done on a sample of peripheral blood. These receptors were collected from a woman between 50 and 59 years old with active or convalescent COVID-19.

The gene calls are TRBV6-5 and TRBJ1-5; D remains unclear. Germline-derived CDR1 and CDR2 are MNHEY and SVGAGI. This CDR3 is built from 13 residues. V was shortened by 10 bases and J by 1 base, with 11 bases between the two germline ends. The CDR3 DNA follows: TGTGCCACAAGAGCGGTAAGCAATCAGCCCCAGCATTTT. It yields the protein CATRAVSNQPQHF.

The rearrangement joins TRBV18 to TRBJ2-7; D not resolved. With 1 base removed from V and 2 bases from J, the gap between germline ends came to 9 bases. The CDR3 is made up of 14 amino acids. Germline loops: CDR1 KGHSH, CDR2 LQKENI. The CDR3 sequence is CASSPRSSTYEQYF. CDR3 DNA: TGTGCCAGCTCACCACGAAGCTCTACCTACGAGCAGTACTTC.

The chain links TRBV5-4 to TRBJ1-1, with D possibly TRBD1 on 5 matching bases. CDR3 length: 14 amino acids. Trimming took 5 bases from V and 4 from J, leaving 15 bases between them. CDR1 and CDR2 from the germline V gene are SGHNT and YYREEE (reference sequence). CDR3 in DNA: TGTGCCAGCAGGTTGAGTTACGGGGGCACTGAAGCTTTCTTT. The encoded protein is CASRLSYGGTEAFF.

The V gene is TRBV5-1, the J gene TRBJ2-7; no clear D. V gave up 1 base and J gave up 1 base, with 9 bases separating them. Germline V gene sequence: CDR1 SGHRS, CDR2 YFSETQ. The CDR3 spans 14 residues. The CDR3 DNA reads as TGCGCCAGCAGCTTGTCCTCTACTTCCTACGAGCAGTACTTC. It specifies CASSLSSTSYEQYF.

To note about this clone: Within the sample, other DNA sequences also encode this same CDR3. CDR3 protein: CASSLGGSTEAFF. CDR3 DNA sequence: TGTGCCAGCAGTTTGGGGGGAAGCACTGAAGCTTTCTTT. J is TRBJ1-1 and V is TRBV28, with D perhaps TRBD1 (5 bases). Trimming pared 3 bases from V and 4 bases from J, leaving 9 bases between. This CDR3 has 13 residues. Germline CDR1 is MDHEN and CDR2 is SYDVKM.

V usage is TRBV6-2 or TRBV6-3 and J usage is TRBJ2-7; the match to TRBD1 covers 8 bases. Germline V gene data show CDR1 as MNHEY and CDR2 as SVGEGT. V shed 4 bases, J shed 0 bases, and the junction held 5 bases outside the gene matches. CDR3 size: 15 residues. This CDR3 is CASSWDRHGSYEQYF. CDR3 in DNA: TGTGCCAGCAGTTGGGACAGGCACGGCTCCTACGAGCAGTACTTC.

The chain combines TRBV5-1 with TRBJ2-7, with TRBD1 identical over 9 bases. Germline V lookup: CDR1 SGHRS, CDR2 YFSETQ. V gave up 4 bases and J gave up 5 bases; unmatched junction bases: 7. The CDR3 consists of 14 residues. CDR3 DNA: TGCGCCAGCAGCATGACAGGGGGAACCCACGAGCAGTACTTC. It is translated as CASSMTGGTHEQYF.

J is TRBJ2-2 and V is TRBV9; the D gene is possibly TRBD2 (7 bases). The length of the CDR3 is 14 residues. Germline values: CDR1 SGDLS, CDR2 YYNGEE. Trimming took 4 bases from V and 6 from J, leaving 13 bases between them. CDR3 nucleotide sequence: TGTGCCAGCAGCTTTGAGGGGGGGCCCGGGGAGCTGTTTTTT. Protein sequence: CASSFEGGPGELFF.

V is TRBV6-5 and J is TRBJ2-1; 10 bases agree with TRBD2. V shed 3 bases, J shed 2 bases, and the junction held 4 bases outside the gene matches. Germline lookup yields CDR1 MNHEY and CDR2 SVGAGI. CDR3 length: 16 residues. Here the CDR3 reads CASSYTGLAAYNEQFF. The DNA of the CDR3 is TGTGCCAGCAGTTATACCGGACTAGCGGCCTACAATGAGCAGTTCTTC.

The gene calls are TRBV18 and TRBJ1-5; no firm D call. Per germline, CDR1 KGHSH and CDR2 LQKENI. The V end lost 2 bases, the J end lost 5 bases, and 10 bases lay between the germline ends. This CDR3 has 14 amino acids. The CDR3 spells CASSPEGGYQPQHF. The CDR3 DNA reads as TGTGCCAGCTCACCAGAGGGAGGCTATCAGCCCCAGCATTTT.

The chain has TRBV6-1 and TRBJ1-5, with 7 bases identical to TRBD1. Losses at the gene ends were 2 bases for V and 9 bases for J; bases not matched to a gene: 13. CDR1 is MNHNS, CDR2 SASEGT, per germline. The CDR3 loop spans 16 amino acids. CDR3 sequence: CASSEIIGTVKWPQHF. CDR3 coding DNA: TGTGCCAGCAGTGAAATTATAGGGACAGTAAAGTGGCCCCAGCATTTT.

A single count supports this clone. V gene TRBV2 combines with J gene TRBJ1-1; no reliable D call. Germline V CDR1 and CDR2: SNHLY, FYNNEI. CDR3 size: 14 residues. Between the trimmed V and J ends, which lost 1 base and 1 base, there was a span of 7 bases. The CDR3 sequence is CASSEGRKNTEAFF. The CDR3 DNA sequence: TGTGCCAGCAGTGAAGGCAGGAAGAACACTGAAGCTTTCTTT.

The rearrangement joins TRBV7-2 to TRBJ2-3; 12 bases agree with TRBD2. The CDR3 contains 19 residues. CDR1 is SGHTA, CDR2 FQGNSA, per germline. V gave up 5 bases and J gave up 4 bases; unmatched junction bases: 16. CDR3 sequence: CASSPRWHRLAGEADTQYF. CDR3 nucleotides: TGTGCCAGCAGCCCGAGGTGGCATAGACTAGCGGGAGAGGCAGATACGCAGTATTTT.

This clone was counted only a few times. The rearrangement uses TRBV30 and TRBJ2-1; 11 positions match TRBD2. This CDR3 is built from 17 residues. V lost 8 bases and J lost 9; bases outside the gene matches: 21. Per the germline V gene, CDR1 is GTSNPN and CDR2 is SVGIG (reference sequence). The CDR3 sequence: CAGKRTSGPGGGGEQFF. The CDR3 nucleotides read TGTGCCGGGAAAAGGACTAGCGGGCCAGGGGGGGGTGGTGAGCAGTTCTTC.

This sequence joins TRBV15 and TRBJ2-5, with 8 nucleotides matching TRBD1. In germline, CDR1 is LNHNV, CDR2 YYDKDF (reference sequence). With V trimmed by 1 base and J by 4 bases, 2 bases remained unmatched. The CDR3 has 14 residues. The CDR3 DNA is TGTGCCACCAGCAGAGGGACAGGGCGAGAGACCCAGTACTTC. This translates into CATSRGTGRETQYF.

This clone was observed once. V is TRBV2 and J is TRBJ1-2, with D possibly matching TRBD1 (5 bases). Trimming left V 6 bases short and J 7 bases short, with 21 bases between. Germline V gene sequence: CDR1 SNHLY, CDR2 FYNNEI. This CDR3 is 15 amino acids long. The CDR3 protein is CASRAGQAKGGGYTF. In nucleotides, the CDR3 is TGTGCCAGCAGGGCTGGACAAGCCAAAGGTGGTGGCTACACCTTC.

The chain is built from TRBV4-2 and TRBJ2-2; D may be TRBD2 (6 bases). This CDR3 is built from 16 residues. Germline values: CDR1 LGHNA, CDR2 YNFKEQ. Trimming shortened V by 0 bases and J by 2 bases, and 10 bases separated the two germline ends. This chain's CDR3 is CASSQDFGRNTGELFF. The CDR3 DNA reads TGTGCCAGCAGCCAAGATTTCGGGAGAAACACCGGGGAGCTGTTTTTT.

This sequence joins TRBV2 and TRBJ1-2; D unclear. Germline V CDR1 and CDR2: SNHLY, FYNNEI. The germline V and J ends were trimmed by 6 bases and 0 bases, with 8 bases remaining between them. This CDR3 is built from 13 residues. Here the CDR3 DNA reads TGTGCCAGCAGCGACACCGCTAACTATGGCTACACCTTC. Translated, it gives CASSDTANYGYTF.

The rearrangement joins TRBV5-1 to TRBJ1-2; a weak D match, TRBD1 (6 bases). The CDR3 is 16 residues long. The germline CDR1 and CDR2 sequences are SGHRS and YFSETQ. With 0 bases removed from V and 5 bases from J, the gap between germline ends came to 17 bases. CDR3 in DNA: TGCGCCAGCAGCTTGGACTGGGACAACAGAGGGTATGGCTACACCTTC. Protein sequence: CASSLDWDNRGYGYTF. Together with reference TRBV5-1 and TRBJ1-2, the CDR3 gives the full variable domain: KAGVTQTPRYLIKTRGQQVTLSCSPISGHRSVSWYQQTPGQGLQFLFEYFSETQRNKGNFPGRFSGRQFSNSRSEMNVSTLELGDSALYLCASSLDWDNRGYGYTFGSGTRLTVV.

The V call is TRBV7-2, the J call TRBJ1-1, with 8 bases that match TRBD1. J lost 3 bases, V lost 2 bases, and 2 bases had no gene match. The CDR3 is 14 amino acids. Per germline, CDR1 SGHTA and CDR2 FQGNSA. CDR3 DNA: TGTGCCAGCAGCTTACAGGGGGCTGACACTGAAGCTTTCTTT. This sequence encodes CASSLQGADTEAFF.

This sequence joins TRBV30 and TRBJ1-1; D remains ambiguous. The V end lost 4 bases, the J end lost 10 bases, and 16 bases lay between the germline ends. In germline, CDR1 is GTSNPN, CDR2 SVGIG (reference sequence). The CDR3 loop spans 12 amino acids. The CDR3 here is CAWTRGPRAAFF. The DNA for the CDR3 is TGTGCCTGGACCCGAGGGCCGCGGGCAGCTTTCTTT.

The gene calls are TRBV10-3 and TRBJ2-1; D might be TRBD2 (5 bases). CDR3 length: 16 residues. Trimming cost V 0 bases and J 6 bases, with 15 bases left between them. Germline V gives CDR1 ENHRY, CDR2 SYGVKD. The CDR3 region has the DNA TGTGCCATCAGTGAGTCCAAAGGGTCTAGCCGCAATGAGCAGTTCTTC. Its protein product is CAISESKGSSRNEQFF.